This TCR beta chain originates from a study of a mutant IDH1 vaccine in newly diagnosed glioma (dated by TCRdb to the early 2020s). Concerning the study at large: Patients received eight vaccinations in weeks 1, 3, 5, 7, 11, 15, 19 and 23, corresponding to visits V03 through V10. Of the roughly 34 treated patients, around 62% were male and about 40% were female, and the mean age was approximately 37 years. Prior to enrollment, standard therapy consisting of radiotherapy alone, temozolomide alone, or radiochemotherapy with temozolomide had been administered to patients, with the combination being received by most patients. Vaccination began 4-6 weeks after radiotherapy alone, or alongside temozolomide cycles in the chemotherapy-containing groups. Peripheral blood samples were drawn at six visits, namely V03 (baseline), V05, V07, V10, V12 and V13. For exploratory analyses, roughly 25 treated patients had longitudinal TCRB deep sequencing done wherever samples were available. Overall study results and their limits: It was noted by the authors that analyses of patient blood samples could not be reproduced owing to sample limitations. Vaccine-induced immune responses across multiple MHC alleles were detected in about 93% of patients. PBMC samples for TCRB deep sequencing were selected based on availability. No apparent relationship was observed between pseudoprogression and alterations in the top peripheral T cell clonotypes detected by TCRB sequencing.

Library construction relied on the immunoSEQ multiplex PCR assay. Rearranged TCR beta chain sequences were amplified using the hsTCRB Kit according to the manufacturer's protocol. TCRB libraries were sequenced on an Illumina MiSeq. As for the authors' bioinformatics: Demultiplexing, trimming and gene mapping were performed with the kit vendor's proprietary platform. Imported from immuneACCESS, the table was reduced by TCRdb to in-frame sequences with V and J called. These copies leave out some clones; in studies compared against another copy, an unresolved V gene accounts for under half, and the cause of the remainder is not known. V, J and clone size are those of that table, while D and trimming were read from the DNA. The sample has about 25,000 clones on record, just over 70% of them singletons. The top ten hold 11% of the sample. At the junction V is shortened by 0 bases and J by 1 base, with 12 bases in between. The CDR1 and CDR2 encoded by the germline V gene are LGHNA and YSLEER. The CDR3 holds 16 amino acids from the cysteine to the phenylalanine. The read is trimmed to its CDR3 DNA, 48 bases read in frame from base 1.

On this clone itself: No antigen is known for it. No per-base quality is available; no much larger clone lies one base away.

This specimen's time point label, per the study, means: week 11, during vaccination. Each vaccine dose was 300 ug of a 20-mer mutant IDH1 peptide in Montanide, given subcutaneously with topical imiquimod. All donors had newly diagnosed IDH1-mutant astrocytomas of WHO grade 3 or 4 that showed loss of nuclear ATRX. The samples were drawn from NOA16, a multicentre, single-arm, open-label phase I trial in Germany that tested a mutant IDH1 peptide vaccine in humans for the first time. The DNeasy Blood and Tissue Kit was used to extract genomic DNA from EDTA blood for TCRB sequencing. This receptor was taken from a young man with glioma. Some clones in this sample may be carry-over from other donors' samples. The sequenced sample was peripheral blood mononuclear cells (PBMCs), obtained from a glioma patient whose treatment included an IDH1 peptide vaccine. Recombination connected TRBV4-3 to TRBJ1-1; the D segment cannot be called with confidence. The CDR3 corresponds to CASSQDYGDTNTEAFF. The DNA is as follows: TGCGCCAGCAGCCAAGATTACGGGGATACGAACACTGAAGCTTTCTTT.